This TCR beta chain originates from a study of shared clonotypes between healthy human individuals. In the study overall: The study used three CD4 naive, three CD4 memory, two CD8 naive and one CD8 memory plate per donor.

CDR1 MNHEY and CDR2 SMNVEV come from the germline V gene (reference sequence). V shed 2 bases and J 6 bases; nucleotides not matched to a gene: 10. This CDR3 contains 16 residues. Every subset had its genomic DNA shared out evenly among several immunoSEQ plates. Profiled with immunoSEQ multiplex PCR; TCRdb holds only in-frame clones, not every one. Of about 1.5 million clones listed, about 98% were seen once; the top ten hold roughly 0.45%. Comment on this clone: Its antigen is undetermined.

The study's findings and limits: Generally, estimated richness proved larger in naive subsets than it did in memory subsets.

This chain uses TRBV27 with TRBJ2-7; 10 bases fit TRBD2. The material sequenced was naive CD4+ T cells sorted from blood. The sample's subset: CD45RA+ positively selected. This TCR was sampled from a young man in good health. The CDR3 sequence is CASSLASSGRAPEQYF. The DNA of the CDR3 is TGTGCCAGCAGTTTAGCGTCGAGCGGGAGGGCCCCCGAGCAGTACTTC.